This T cell receptor beta chain was obtained from a study of T-cell reconstitution after alpha-beta-depleted transplantation in children. Findings and limits, study-wide: T-cell counts and diversity at one year post-transplant came mainly from newly produced T cells. Reports say that about two months after transplant, the alpha-beta T cells came out of several hundred graft clones that had expanded.

This clonotype was counted at least ten times. As yet, its antigen is unknown. Per the germline V gene, CDR1 is SGHRS and CDR2 is YFSETQ. V lost 7 bases and J lost 6, with 35 bases in between. CDR3 length: 20 residues. It was with unique molecular identifiers that the TCRbeta library was prepared. TCRdb reprocessed the PCR reads with MiXCR, giving one entry per CDR3 protein. The table records under 300,000 distinct CDR3 sequences, around a tenth of them present only once. This TCR was recovered from a male patient under 10 years old who had a stem cell transplant for chronic granulomatous disease, so the T cells may come from the graft donor. V is TRBV5-1 and J is TRBJ2-1; weak D call: TRBD1 (6 bases). The sequenced sample was peripheral blood, obtained 180 days after TCRalphabeta/CD19-depleted stem cell transplant. CDR3 nucleotide sequence: TGCGCCAGCCGTCTCGTCCTAAAAACAGGGAATTTTACGGCGGGCAATGAGCAGTTCTTC. Protein product: CASRLVLKTGNFTAGNEQFF.